The subject of this entry is one TCR beta chain. This same CDR3 is encoded by further DNA sequences in the sample. This sample is drawn from a study of shared clonotypes between healthy human individuals. This CDR3 is 14 amino acids long. V lost 1 base and J lost 0, with 7 bases in between. Germline CDR1 is MNHEY and CDR2 is SMNVEV (reference sequence). The repertoire was sequenced with immunoSEQ multiplex PCR; TCRdb's copy has only in-frame clones and lacks some. The table shows approximately 320,000 clones, with roughly 91% occurring only once. The chain combines TRBV27 with TRBJ2-7, with D unclear. The sequencing input was memory CD8+ T cells sorted from blood. Subset described: CD45RO+ cells pooled with CCR7-negative TemRA cells. The sequence derives from a man in his late teens or twenties in good health. The CDR3 bases are TGTGCCAGCAGTTTATTGGGCGGCTCCTACGAGCAGTACTTC. Protein: CASSLLGGSYEQYF.